This TCR beta chain was sequenced during a study of OX40 agonist ivuxolimab in advanced cancers. This clone has more than one count but fewer than ten. The repertoire was sequenced with immunoSEQ multiplex PCR; TCRdb's copy has only in-frame clones and lacks some. The table includes 65,000 to 95,000 clones, almost 90% detected once. The CDR3 is 11 residues long. CDR1 GTSNPN and CDR2 SVGIG come from the germline V gene (reference sequence). Trimming removed 0 bases at V and 11 bases at J, with 10 bases between. The V and J genes are TRBV30 and TRBJ1-1; D unclear. The sequence was collected from an adult with an advanced solid tumor such as melanoma, head and neck, liver or kidney cancer. This specimen consisted of CD4+ or CD8+ T cells sorted from blood, obtained in a trial of the OX40 agonist ivuxolimab. The chain's CDR3 is CAWSVREIAFF. CDR3 coding DNA: TGTGCCTGGAGTGTACGGGAGATCGCTTTCTTT.